Sequencing of this TCR beta chain was carried out in a study of T cell repertoires in cytomegalovirus infection. Study-level background: Both CMV infection and a matching HLA type were indicated by public TCR beta signatures. Notes on the study in general: Summed public TCR beta family frequency identified CMV carriers bearing the relevant HLA. The ex vivo response showed dominance by HLA-C-restricted CMV-specific TCR beta clonotypes.

TCRdb reanalysed the reads using MiXCR and keeps one entry per CDR3 protein. The top ten hold 20% to 30% of the sample, which has roughly 500,000 distinct CDR3 sequences, approximately 16% seen once. This clonotype was seen at least ten times. As yet, its antigen is unknown. Sequencing input: CD8+ T cells from PBMCs. The receptor was isolated from a human donor in good health (CMV status not recorded). Some clones in this sample may be carry-over from other donors' samples.

The CDR3 DNA reads TGTGCCAGCAGTGAAGCAGGGCTTGCCTACGAGCAGTACTTC. This translates into CASSEAGLAYEQYF. This chain joins TRBV2 and TRBJ2-7; D gene ambiguous. V lost 0 bases to trimming and J lost 2 bases, with 8 bases between them. The germline gives CDR1 SNHLY, CDR2 FYNNEI. The CDR3 extends over 14 amino acids. Combining the CDR3 with reference TRBV2 and TRBJ2-7 gives the whole variable domain EPEVTQTPSHQVTQMGQEVILRCVPISNHLYFYWYRQILGQKVEFLVSFYNNEISEKSEIFDDQFSVERPDGSNFTLKIRSTKLEDSAMYFCASSEAGLAYEQYFGPGTRLTVT.